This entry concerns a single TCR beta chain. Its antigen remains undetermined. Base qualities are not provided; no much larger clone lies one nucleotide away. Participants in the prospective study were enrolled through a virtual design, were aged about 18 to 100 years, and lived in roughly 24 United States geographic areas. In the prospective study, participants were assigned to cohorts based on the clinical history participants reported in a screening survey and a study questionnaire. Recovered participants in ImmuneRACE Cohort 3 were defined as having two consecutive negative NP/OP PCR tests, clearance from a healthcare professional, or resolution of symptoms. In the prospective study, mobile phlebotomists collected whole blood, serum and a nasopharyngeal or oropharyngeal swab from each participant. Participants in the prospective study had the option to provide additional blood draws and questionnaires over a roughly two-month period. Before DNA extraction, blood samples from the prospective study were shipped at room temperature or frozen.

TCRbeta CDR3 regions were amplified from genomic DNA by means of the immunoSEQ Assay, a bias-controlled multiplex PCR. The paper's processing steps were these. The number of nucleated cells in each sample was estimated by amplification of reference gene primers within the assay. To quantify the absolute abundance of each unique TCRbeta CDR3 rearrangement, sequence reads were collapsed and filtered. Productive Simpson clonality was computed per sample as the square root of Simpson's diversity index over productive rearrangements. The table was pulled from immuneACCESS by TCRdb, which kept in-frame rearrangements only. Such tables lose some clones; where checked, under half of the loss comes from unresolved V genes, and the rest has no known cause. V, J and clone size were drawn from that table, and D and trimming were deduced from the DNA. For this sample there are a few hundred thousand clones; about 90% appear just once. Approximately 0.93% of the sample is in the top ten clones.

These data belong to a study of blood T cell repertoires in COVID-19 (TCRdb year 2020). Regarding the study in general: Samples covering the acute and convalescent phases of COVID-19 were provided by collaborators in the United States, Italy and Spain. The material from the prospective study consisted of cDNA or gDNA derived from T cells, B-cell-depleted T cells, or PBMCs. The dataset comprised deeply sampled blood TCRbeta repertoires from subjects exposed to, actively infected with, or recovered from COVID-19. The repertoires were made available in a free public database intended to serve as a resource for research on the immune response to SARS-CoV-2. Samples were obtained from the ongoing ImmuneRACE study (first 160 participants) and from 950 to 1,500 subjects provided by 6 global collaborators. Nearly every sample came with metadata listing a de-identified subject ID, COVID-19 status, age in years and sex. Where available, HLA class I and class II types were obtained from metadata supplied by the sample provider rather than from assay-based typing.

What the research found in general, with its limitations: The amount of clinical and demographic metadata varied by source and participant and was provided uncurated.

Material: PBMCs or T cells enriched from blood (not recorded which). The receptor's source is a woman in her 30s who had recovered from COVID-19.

Here the CDR3 is given as CASSLEAGGLAGETQYF. The nucleotide sequence is TGCGCCAGCAGCTTGGAAGCGGGGGGACTAGCTGGGGAGACCCAGTACTTC. The chain links TRBV5-1 with TRBJ2-5; the junction holds 9 bases that match TRBD2. Clipping removes 0 bases from V and 5 bases from J, with 11 as the unmatched junction base count. The CDR3 contains 17 residues, cysteine and phenylalanine counted. Just CDR3 DNA is preserved here, 51 bases in frame from base 1. The germline V gene specifies SGHRS as CDR1 and YFSETQ as CDR2. Beyond the CDR3, the reference TRBV5-1 and TRBJ2-5 genes provide the residues; the full variable domain reads: KAGVTQTPRYLIKTRGQQVTLSCSPISGHRSVSWYQQTPGQGLQFLFEYFSETQRNKGNFPGRFSGRQFSNSRSEMNVSTLELGDSALYLCASSLEAGGLAGETQYFGPGTRLLVL.